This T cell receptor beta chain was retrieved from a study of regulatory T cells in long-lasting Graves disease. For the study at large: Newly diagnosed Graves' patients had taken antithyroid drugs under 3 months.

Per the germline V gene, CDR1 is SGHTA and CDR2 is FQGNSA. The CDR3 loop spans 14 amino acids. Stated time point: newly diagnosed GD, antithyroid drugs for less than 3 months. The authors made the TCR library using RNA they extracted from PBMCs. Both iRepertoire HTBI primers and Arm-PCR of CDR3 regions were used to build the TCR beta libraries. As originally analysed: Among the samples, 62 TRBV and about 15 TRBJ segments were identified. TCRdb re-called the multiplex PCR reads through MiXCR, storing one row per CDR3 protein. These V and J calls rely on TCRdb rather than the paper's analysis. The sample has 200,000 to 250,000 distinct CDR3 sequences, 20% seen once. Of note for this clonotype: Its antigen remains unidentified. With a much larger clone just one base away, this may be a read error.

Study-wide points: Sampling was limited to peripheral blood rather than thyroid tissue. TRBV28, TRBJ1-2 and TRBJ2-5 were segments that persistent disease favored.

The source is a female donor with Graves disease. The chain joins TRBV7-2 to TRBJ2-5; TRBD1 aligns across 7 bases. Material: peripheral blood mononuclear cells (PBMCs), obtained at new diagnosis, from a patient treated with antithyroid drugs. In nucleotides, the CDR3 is TGTGCCAGCAGCCAGACAGGGTCAATGGAGACCAAGTACTTC. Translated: CASSQTGSMETKYF.